This T cell receptor beta chain was profiled in a study of T cell repertoires in cytomegalovirus infection. At the level of the study: In public TCR beta signatures, there were indications of both CMV infection and matching HLA type.

The CDR3 has 14 amino acids. V was pared by 2 bases and J by 7 bases, with 14 bases between. CDR1 and CDR2 from the germline V gene are SGHVS and FNYEAQ. The study's findings and limits: In two of eight donors, the top clonotype was HLA-C-restricted CMV-specific. There were carriers of CMV plus the relevant HLA, and cumulative public TCR beta family frequency identified them.

This clonotype was observed at least ten times. Antigen: not known. In TCRdb, the reads were re-called with MiXCR into one record per CDR3 protein. The sample holds 150,000 to 200,000 distinct CDR3 sequences; 28% are singletons and the top ten take approximately 31%. The sequence derives from a human donor in good health (CMV status not recorded). Some clones in this sample may be carry-over from other donors' samples. Sequences were obtained from PBMCs. The chain employs TRBV7-6 and TRBJ1-1; the D gene is possibly TRBD1 (5 bases). In DNA, the CDR3 is TGTGCCAGCAGCTTAAGTGGGGCGTCGGGTGAAGCTTTCTTT. It codes for CASSLSGASGEAFF.